The present T cell receptor (beta chain) was sequenced within a study of type 1 regulatory T cells. Study context: This in vitro CD4 product, T-allo10, is enriched for Tr1 cells and alloantigen-specific.

A few counts support this clonotype. What it binds is not known. In germline, CDR1 is SGDLS, CDR2 YYNGEE. The CDR3 length is 15 residues. V was trimmed by 0 bases and J by 8 bases, leaving 14 bases between them. TCRdb called the reads again in MiXCR, with one record for every CDR3 protein. The table lists fewer than 80,000 distinct CDR3 sequences, less than 25% of them singletons. Study-wide results and caveats: Compared with non-Tr1 cells, Tr1 cells showed a narrower TCR repertoire.

The V and J genes are TRBV9 and TRBJ2-2; no clear D gene. Sequenced: cultured type 1 regulatory T (Tr1) cells, either the whole culture or a sorted fraction (not recorded which). This TCR came from a human donor in good health. Here the CDR3 reads CASSVDLRVSGELFF. CDR3 nucleotide sequence: TGTGCCAGCAGCGTAGATTTGCGAGTGAGTGGGGAGCTGTTTTTT.